What follows describes a single T cell receptor (beta chain). Participants were placed into cohorts based on the clinical history they reported. The recovered donors of Cohort 3 showed two negative PCRs, clearance, or symptom resolution. This specimen comes from a study of blood T cell repertoires in COVID-19. Study in general: COVID-19 samples, acute and convalescent, were from the United States, Italy and Spain. T cells, B-cell-depleted T cells, or PBMCs supplied cDNA or gDNA.

The CDR3 totals 15 residues. With 4 bases clipped from V and 5 bases from J, the junction kept 8 bases outside the gene matches. Germline lookup yields CDR1 MNHNY and CDR2 SVGAGI (reference sequence). Assay: immunoSEQ multiplex PCR; the TCRdb copy retains only in-frame clones and omits some. The sample records fewer than 300,000 clones, around 89% being singletons. The specimen was PBMCs or T cells enriched from blood (not recorded which). The clonotype was recovered from a man aged 35-49 years who had recovered from COVID-19. The chain employs TRBV6-6 and TRBJ1-5; 7 nucleotides align to TRBD1. The CDR3 loop is CASSWTGARDQPQHF. DNA for the CDR3: TGTGCCAGCAGTTGGACAGGTGCCAGGGATCAGCCCCAGCATTTT.